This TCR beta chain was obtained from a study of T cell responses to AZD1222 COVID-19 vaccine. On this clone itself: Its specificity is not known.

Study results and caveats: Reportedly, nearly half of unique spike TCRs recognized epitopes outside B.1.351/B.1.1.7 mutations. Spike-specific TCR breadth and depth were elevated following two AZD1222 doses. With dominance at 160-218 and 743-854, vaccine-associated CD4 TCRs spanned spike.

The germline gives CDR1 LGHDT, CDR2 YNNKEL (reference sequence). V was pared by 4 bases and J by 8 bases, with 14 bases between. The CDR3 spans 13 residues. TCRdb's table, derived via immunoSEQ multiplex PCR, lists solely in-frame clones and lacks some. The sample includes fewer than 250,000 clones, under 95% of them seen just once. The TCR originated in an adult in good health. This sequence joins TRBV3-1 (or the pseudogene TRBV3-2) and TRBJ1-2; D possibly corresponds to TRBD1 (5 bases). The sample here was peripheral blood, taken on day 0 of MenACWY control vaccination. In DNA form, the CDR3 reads TGTGCCAGCAGCCTTCGGGGGGAAGGGGGCTACACCTTC. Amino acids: CASSLRGEGGYTF.